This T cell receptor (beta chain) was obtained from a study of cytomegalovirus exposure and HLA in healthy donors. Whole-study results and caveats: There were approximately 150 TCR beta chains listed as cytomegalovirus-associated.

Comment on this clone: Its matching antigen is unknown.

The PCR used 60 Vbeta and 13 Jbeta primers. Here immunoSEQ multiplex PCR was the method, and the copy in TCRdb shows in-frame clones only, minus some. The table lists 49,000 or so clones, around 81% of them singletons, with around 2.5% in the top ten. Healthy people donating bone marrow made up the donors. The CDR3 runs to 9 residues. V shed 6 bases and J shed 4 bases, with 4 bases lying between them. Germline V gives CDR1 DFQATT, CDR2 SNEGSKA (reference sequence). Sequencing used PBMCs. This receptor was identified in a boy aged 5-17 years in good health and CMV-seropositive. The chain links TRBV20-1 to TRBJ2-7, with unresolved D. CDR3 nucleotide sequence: TGCAGTGCCCAGTACGAGCAGTACTTC. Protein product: CSAQYEQYF.